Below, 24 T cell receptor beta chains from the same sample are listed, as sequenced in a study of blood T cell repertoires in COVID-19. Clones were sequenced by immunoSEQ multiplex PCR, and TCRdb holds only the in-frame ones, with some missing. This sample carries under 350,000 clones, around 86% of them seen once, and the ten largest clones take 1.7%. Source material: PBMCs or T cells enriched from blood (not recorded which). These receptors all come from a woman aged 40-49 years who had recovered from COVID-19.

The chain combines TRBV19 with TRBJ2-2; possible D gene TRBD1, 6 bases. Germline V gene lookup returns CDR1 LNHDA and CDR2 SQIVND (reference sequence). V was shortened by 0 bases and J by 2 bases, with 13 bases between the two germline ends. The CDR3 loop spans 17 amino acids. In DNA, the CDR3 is TGTGCCAGTAGTATAGAAGGGGGTCAACTAAACACCGGGGAGCTGTTTTTT. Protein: CASSIEGGQLNTGELFF.

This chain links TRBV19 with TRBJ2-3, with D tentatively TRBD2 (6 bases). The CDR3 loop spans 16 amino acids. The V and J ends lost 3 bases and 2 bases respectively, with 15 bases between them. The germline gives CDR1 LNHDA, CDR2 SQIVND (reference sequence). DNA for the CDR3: TGTGCCAGTAGTATTGGAAGCGGGTTTCTCACAGATACGCAGTATTTT. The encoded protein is CASSIGSGFLTDTQYF.

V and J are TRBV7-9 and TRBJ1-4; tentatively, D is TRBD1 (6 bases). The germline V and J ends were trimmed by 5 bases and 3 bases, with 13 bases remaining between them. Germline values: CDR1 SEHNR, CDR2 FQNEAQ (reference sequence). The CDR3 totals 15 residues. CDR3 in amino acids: CASSTTGLSNEKLFF. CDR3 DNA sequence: TGTGCCAGCAGCACTACAGGGCTGTCTAATGAAAAACTGTTTTTT.

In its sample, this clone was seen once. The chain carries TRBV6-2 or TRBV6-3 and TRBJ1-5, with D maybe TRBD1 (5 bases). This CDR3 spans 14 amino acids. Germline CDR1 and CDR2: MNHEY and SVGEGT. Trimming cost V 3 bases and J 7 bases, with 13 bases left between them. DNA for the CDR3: TGTGCCAGCAGTTATCTCGGGGAGGGGCAGCCCCAGCATTTT. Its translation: CASSYLGEGQPQHF.

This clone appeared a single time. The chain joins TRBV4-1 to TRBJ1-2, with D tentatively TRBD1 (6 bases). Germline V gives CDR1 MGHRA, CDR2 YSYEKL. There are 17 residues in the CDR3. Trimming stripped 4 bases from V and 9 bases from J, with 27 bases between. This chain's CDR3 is CASSLGVTGRTSNRYTF. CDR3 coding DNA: TGCGCCAGCAGCCTTGGGGTAACAGGGCGGACGTCTAATCGCTACACCTTC.

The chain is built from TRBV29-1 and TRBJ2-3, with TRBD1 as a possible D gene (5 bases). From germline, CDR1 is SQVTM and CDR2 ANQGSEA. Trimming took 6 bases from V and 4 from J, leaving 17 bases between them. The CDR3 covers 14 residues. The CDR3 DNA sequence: TGCAGCGTCCCGGCAGGGTGGCTAGCAGATACGCAGTATTTT. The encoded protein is CSVPAGWLADTQYF.

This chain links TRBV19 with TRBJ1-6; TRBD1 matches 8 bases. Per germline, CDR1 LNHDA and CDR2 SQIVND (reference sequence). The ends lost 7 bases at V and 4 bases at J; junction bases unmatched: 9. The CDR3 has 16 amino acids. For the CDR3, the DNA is TGTGCCAGTAATAAAGGACAGGGAAGATATAATTCACCCCTCCACTTT. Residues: CASNKGQGRYNSPLHF.

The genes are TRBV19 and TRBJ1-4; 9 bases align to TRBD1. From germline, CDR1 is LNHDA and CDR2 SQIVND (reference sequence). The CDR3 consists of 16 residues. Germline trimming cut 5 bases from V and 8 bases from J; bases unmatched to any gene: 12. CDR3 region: CASSAYPGQGYEKLFF. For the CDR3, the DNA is TGTGCCAGTAGTGCCTATCCGGGACAGGGATACGAAAAACTGTTTTTT.

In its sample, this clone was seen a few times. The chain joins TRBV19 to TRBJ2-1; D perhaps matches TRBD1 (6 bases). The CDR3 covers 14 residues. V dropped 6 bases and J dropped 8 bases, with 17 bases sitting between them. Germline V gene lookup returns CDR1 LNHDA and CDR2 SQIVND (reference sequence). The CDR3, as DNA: TGTGCCAGTAGGGACAGCCCCGGTGGAGATGAGCAGTTCTTC. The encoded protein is CASRDSPGGDEQFF.

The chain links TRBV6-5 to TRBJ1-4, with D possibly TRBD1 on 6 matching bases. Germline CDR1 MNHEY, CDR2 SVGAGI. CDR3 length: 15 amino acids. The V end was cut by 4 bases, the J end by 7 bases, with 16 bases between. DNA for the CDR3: TGTGCCAGCAGTTTATACAGGGTTAGGGGTGAAAAACTGTTTTTT. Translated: CASSLYRVRGEKLFF.

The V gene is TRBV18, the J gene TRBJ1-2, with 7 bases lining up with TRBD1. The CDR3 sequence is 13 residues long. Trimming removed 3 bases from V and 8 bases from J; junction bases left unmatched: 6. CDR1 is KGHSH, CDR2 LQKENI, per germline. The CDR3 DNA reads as TGTGCCAGCTCACCCAGGGGGACGGACGGCTACACCTTC. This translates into CASSPRGTDGYTF.

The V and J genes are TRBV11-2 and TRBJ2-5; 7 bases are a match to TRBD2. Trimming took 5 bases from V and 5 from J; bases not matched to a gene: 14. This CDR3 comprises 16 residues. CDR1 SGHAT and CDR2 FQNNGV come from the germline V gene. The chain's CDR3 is CASSRGEFEGGETQYF. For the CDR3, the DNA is TGTGCCAGCAGCCGGGGCGAATTTGAGGGAGGGGAGACCCAGTACTTC.

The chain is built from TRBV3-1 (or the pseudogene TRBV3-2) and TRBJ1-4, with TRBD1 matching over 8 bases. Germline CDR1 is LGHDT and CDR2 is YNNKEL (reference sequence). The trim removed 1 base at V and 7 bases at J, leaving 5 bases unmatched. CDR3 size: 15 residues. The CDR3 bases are TGTGCCAGCAGCCAAGGGTACAGGGGGGGTGAAAAACTGTTTTTT. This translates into CASSQGYRGGEKLFF.

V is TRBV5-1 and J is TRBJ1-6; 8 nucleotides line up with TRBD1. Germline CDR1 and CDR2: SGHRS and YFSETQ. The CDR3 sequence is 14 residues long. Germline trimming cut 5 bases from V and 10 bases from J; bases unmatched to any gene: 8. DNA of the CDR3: TGCGCCAGCAGACCCGGACAGGGAGAATCACCCCTCCACTTT. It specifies CASRPGQGESPLHF.

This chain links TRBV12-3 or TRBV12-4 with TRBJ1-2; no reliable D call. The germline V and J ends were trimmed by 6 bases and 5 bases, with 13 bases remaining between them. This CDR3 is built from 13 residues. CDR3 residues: CASSRLRNYGYTF. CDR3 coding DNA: TGTGCCAGCAGCCGACTTCGAAATTATGGCTACACCTTC.

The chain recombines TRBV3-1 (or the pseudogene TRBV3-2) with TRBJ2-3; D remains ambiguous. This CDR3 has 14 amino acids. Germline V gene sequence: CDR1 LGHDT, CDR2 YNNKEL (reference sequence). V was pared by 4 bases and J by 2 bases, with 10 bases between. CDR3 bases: TGTGCCAGCAGCCTTGCCTACTACACAGATACGCAGTATTTT. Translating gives CASSLAYYTDTQYF.

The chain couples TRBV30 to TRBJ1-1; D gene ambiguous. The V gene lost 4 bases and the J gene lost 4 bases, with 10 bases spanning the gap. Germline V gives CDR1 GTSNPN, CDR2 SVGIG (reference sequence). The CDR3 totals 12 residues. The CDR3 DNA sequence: TGTGCCTGGATTCGGGTGACCACTGAAGCTTTCTTT. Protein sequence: CAWIRVTTEAFF.

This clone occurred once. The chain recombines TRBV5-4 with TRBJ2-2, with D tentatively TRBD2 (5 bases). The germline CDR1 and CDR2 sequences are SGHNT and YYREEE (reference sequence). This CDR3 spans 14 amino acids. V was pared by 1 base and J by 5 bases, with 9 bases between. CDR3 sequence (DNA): TGTGCCAGCAGCTTGCAACTAGTAACCGGGGAGCTGTTTTTT. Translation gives CASSLQLVTGELFF.

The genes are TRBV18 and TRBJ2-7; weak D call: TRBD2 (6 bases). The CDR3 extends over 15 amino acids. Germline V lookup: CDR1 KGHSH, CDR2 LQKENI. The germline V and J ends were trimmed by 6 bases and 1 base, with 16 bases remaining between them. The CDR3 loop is CASSPRERVSYEQYF. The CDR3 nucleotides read TGTGCCAGCTCCCCCAGGGAGCGGGTTTCCTACGAGCAGTACTTC. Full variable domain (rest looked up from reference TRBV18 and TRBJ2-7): NAGVMQNPRHLVRRRGQEARLRCSPMKGHSHVYWYRQLPEEGLKFMVYLQKENIIDESGMPKERFSAEFPKEGPSILRIQQVVRGDSAAYFCASSPRERVSYEQYFGPGTRLTVT.

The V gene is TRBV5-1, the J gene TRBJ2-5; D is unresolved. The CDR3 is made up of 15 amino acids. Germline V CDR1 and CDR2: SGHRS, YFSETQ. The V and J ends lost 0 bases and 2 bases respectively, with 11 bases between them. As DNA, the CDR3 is TGCGCCAGCAGCTTGGCCGGTTCCGGTCAAGAGACCCAGTACTTC. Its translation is CASSLAGSGQETQYF.

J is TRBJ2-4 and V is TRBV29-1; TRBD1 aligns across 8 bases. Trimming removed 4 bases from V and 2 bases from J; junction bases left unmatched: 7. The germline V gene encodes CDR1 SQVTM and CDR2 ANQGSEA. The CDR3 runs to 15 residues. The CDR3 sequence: CSVGYDRGSKNIQYF. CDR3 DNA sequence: TGCAGCGTTGGATACGACAGGGGATCCAAAAACATTCAGTACTTC.

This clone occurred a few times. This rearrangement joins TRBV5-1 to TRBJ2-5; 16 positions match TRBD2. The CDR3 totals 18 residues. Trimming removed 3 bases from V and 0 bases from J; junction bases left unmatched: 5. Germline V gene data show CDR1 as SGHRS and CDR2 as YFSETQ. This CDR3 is CASSWRGLAGGYQETQYF. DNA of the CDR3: TGCGCCAGCAGCTGGAGGGGACTAGCGGGAGGGTACCAAGAGACCCAGTACTTC.

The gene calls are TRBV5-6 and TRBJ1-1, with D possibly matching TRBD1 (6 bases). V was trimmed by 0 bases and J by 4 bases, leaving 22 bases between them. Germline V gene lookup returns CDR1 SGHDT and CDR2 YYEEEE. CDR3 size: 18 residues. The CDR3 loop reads CASSLVSGGGPRGTEAFF. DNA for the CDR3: TGTGCCAGCAGCTTGGTTAGCGGCGGGGGCCCTAGGGGCACTGAAGCTTTCTTT.

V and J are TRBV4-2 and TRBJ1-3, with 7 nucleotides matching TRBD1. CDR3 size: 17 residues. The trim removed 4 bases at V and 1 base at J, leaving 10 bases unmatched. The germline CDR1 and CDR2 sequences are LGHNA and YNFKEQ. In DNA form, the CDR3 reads TGTGCCAGCAGCCGAGACACAGGGGACTCTTCTGGAAACACCATATATTTT. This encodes CASSRDTGDSSGNTIYF.